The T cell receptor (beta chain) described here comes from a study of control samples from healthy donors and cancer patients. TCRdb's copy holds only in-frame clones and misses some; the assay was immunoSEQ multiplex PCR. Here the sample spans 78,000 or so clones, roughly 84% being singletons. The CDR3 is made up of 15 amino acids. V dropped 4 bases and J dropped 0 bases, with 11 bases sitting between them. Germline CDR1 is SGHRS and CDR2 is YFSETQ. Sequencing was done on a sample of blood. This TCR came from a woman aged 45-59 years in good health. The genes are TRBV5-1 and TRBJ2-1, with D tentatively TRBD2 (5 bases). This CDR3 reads CASSVGAGSYNEQFF. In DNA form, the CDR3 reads TGCGCCAGCAGCGTAGGTGCGGGCTCCTACAATGAGCAGTTCTTC.